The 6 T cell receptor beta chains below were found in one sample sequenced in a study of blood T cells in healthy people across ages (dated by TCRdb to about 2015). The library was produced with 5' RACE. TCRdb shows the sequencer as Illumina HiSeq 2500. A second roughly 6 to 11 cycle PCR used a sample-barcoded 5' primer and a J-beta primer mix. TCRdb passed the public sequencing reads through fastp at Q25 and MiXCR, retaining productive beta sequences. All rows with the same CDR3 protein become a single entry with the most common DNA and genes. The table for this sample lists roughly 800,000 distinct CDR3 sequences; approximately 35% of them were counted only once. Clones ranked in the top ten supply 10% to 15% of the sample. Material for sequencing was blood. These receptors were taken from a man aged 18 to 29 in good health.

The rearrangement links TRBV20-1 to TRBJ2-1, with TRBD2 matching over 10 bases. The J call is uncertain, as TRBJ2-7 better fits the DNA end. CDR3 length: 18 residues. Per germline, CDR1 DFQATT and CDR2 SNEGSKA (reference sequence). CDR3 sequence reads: CSAKRASGGTSSYNEQYF. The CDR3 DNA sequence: TGCAGTGCAAAAAGGGCTAGCGGGGGCACCAGCTCCTACAATGAGCAGTACTTC.

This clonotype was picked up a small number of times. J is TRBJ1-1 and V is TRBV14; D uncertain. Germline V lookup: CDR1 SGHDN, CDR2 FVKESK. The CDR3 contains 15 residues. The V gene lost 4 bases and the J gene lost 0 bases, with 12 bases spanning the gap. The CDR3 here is CASSRLAHMNTEAFF. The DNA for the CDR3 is TGTGCCAGCAGCCGCCTGGCCCATATGAACACTGAAGCTTTCTTT.

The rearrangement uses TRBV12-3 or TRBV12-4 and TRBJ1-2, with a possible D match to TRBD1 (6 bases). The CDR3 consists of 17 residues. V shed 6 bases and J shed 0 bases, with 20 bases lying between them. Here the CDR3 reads CASRMSGTSSSNYGYTF. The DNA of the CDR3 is TGTGCCAGCAGAATGAGTGGGACATCGTCTTCTAACTATGGCTACACCTTC.

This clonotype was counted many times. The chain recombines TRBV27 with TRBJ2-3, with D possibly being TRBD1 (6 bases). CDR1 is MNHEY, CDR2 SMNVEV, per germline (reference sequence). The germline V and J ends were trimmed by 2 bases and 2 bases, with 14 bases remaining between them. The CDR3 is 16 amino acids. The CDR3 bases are TGTGCCAGCAGTTTAGGGGCAGGGGTTATCACAGATACGCAGTATTTT. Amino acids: CASSLGAGVITDTQYF.

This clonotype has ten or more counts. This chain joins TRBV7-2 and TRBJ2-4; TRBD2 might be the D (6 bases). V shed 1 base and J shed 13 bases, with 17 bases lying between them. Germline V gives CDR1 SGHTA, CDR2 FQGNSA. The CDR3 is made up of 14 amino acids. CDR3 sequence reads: CASSLGGLASEQYF. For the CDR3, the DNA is TGTGCCAGCAGCTTAGGGGGCCTAGCGTCAGAGCAGTACTTC.

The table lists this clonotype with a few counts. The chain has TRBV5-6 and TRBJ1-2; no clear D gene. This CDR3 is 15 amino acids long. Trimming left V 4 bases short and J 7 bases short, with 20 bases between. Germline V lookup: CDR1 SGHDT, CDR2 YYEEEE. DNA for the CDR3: TGTGCCAGCAGCGAGGGTCATCGGGCCGGCGCTGGCTACACCTTC. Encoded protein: CASSEGHRAGAGYTF.